This T cell receptor beta chain emerged from a study of blood T cell repertoires in COVID-19. Study background: Donors in the United States, Italy and Spain gave samples during acute or convalescent COVID-19. PBMCs, B-cell-depleted T cells, or T cells were the source of the cDNA or gDNA that made up the material.

V lost 2 bases and J lost 8; bases outside the gene matches: 7. Germline loops: CDR1 MNHNS, CDR2 SASEGT. This CDR3 spans 15 amino acids. This clone was observed a single time. Method: immunoSEQ multiplex PCR; TCRdb's copy keeps in-frame clones and lacks some. The data contain some 58,000 clones, 65% to 90% of them seen just once; the ten biggest clones take up roughly 10%. Seattle cases were enrolled at active infection and followed longitudinally. V and J are TRBV6-1 and TRBJ2-1, with 9 bases matching TRBD2. This TCR was recovered from a man in his forties or fifties with COVID-19, enrolled during active disease. Sequences were obtained from peripheral blood. CDR3 sequence reads: CASSERGRARDEQFF. The CDR3 DNA reads TGTGCCAGCAGTGAACGCGGGAGGGCCAGGGATGAGCAGTTCTTC.